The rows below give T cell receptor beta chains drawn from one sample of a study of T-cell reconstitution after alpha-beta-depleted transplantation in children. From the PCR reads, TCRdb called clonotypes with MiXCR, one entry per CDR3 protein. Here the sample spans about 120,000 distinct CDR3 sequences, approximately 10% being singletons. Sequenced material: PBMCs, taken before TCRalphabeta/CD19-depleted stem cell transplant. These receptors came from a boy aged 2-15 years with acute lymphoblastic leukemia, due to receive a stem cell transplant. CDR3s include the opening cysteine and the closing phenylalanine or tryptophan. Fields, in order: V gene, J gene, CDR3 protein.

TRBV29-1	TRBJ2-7	CSVLLAASSYEQYF
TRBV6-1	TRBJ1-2	CASRSLGTGFSDGYTF
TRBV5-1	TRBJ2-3	CASSWRGEDTQYF
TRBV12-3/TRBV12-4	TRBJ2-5	CASTLLLGSQETQYF
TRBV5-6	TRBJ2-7	CASSWGPVGEQYF
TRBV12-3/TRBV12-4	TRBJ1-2	CASSLDRRISCGYTF
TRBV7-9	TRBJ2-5	CASSPKVAEETQYF
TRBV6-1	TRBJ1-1	CASRSPRGRTEAFF
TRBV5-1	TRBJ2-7	CASSLASGTYEQYF
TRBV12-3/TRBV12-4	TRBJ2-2	CASWGQLANTGELFF
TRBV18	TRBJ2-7	CASSTQVYEQYF
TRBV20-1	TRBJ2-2	CSAREAARGELFF
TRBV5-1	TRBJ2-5	CASSLAPGQGGETQYF
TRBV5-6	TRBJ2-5	CASSSEGLLKETQYF
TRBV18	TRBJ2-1	CASSYLSGENNEQFF
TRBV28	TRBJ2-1	CASSWDRVSGLLF
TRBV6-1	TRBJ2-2	CASRNSGTSAGELFF
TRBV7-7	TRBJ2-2	CASSLGQGPNTGELFF
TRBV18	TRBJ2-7	CASSPNTSGGEQYF
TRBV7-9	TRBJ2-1	CASSLGLNEQFF
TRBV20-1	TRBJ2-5	CSARVSSHEGTQYF
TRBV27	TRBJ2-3	CASSLSGGKAHF
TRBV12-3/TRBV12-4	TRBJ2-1	CASSPVGVWASNEQFF
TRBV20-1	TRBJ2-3	CSASRTSGRAQNTQYF
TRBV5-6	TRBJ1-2	CASSPQEGFGYTF
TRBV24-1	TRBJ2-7	CATSASGTGTYEQYF
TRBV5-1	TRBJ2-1	CASSFSRTQRGNNEQFF
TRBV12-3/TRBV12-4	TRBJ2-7	CASSFAGSEQYF
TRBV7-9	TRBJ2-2	CASSLLAGFGELFF
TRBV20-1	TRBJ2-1	CSARDRLADNEQFF
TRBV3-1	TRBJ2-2	CASSQLAGGAGELFF
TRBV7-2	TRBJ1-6	CASSHQDSPLHF
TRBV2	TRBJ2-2	CASTGLAANTGELFF
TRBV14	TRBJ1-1	CASSQGAGEAFF
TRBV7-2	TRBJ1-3	CASRLGTGTVNTIYF
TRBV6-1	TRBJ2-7	CASSQSGSSYEQYF
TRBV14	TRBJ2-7	CASSQVAGTEYEQYF
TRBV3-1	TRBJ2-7	CASSQSLYEQYF
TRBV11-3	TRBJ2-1	CASSPPLAGGRYNEQFF
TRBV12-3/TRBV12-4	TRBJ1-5	CASTRGGSREGNQPQHF
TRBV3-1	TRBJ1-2	CASSQAGQGIYHGYTF
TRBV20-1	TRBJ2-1	CSARGGAGAPRNEQFF
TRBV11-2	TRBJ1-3	CACGGAGNTIYF
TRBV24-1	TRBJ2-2	CATSDPGLSAGELFF
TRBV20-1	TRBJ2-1	CSANRWTGVLNEQFF
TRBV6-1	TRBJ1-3	CASSGNGGDTIYF
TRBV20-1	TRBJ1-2	CSAPWGREIGYTF
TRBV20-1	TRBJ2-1	CSARLAAKGNEQFF
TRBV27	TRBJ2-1	CASKDRDLSNEQFF
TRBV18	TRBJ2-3	CASSPKQGVPTDTQYF
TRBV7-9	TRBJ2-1	CASSFVTSGTAEQFF
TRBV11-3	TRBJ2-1	CASSSLGGSPGNEQFF
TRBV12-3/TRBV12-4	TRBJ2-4	CASSLGNKNIQYF
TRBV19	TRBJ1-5	CASSMGGQLNQPQHF
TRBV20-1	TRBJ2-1	CGTGTSGYNEQFF
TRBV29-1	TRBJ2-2	CSLKSRGGQTKRNTGELFF
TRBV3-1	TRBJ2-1	CASDSGLAGVPIF